This T cell receptor (beta chain) emerged from a study of vaccination and CD4 T cells after COVID-19 (dated by TCRdb to the early 2020s). With respect to the entire study: SARS-CoV-2 positivity had been established in the convalescent patients by nasal swab PCR, and mild disease was recorded in several of these patients and severe disease in one. The convalescent cohort comprised six males and four females, including two Hispanic individuals, seven Caucasians, two Asians and one multiracial person. Participants got two doses of the Pfizer-BioNTech BNT162b2 vaccine (n=8) or two doses of the Moderna mRNA-1273 vaccine (n=2). Post-COVID blood samples were collected from convalescent patients a median of around 100 days after diagnosis, with a range of roughly 30 to 170 days. Post-vaccine blood samples were collected a median of approximately 68 days after the second vaccine dose, ranging from roughly 12 to 250 days. Culture stimuli were overlapping spike peptide pools from SARS-CoV-2 and from the common cold coronaviruses HCoV-NL63, HCoV-OC43 and HCoV-229E. In control cultures, a CEFX viral epitope pool was used as positive control, an HIV-1 Nef peptide pool was used as negative control, or no peptide was added. In around 9 COVID-19 convalescent patients and a handful of infection-naive healthy vaccine recipients, researchers compared the spike-specific CD4+ TCR repertoire from before mRNA vaccination with the repertoire from after. Overall results and qualifications from the work: Relatively few convalescent patients were included in the study, and early timepoints after natural infection were not analyzed. Of the vaccine-specific clones found in convalescent patients, nearly all (304 of 307) were mono-reactive for SARS-CoV-2 spike instead of being cross-reactive with common cold coronaviruses. An increase in the median number of SARS-CoV-2-reactive clonotypes from around 20 after infection to a few dozen after vaccination was observed, but the change was not found to be significant. Among convalescent patients, a median roughly 90% of the SARS-CoV-2-reactive clones seen after vaccination appeared only after vaccination, which suggests priming specific to the vaccine.

The sample's treatment or condition label is to be understood as: roughly ten-day PBMC culture with coronavirus spike peptide pools or control peptides (ViraFEST assay). The study used the ViraFEST assay, which expanded antigen-specific T cells with peptide pools and then identified expanded clonotypes by TCR sequencing. The positive SARS-CoV-2 PCR tests of the convalescent patients were dated from March to December 2020, before the Alpha, Beta and Delta variants emerged in the United States. Roughly 2.1 million PBMCs per well were cultured in IMDM with 5% human AB serum and roughly 9.3 IU/ml IL-2, plus 10 ug/ml peptide pools. On days 3 and 7, half of the culture medium was replaced with fresh IL-2-containing medium. After 10 days of culture, CD4+ T cells were isolated by negative selection with the EasySep CD4+ T cell isolation kit. Ficoll-Paque Plus gradient centrifugation was used to isolate PBMCs from whole blood, and the isolated PBMCs were then either used fresh or cryopreserved at -140C. Triplicate wells were generally used for each culture condition.

Libraries were made using PCR. DNA from cultured CD4+ T cells was subjected to TCR sequencing with the Oncomine TCR Beta short-read assay at the Johns Hopkins FTIC core. The QIAamp micro DNA kit was used to extract genomic DNA from the cultured CD4+ T cells. The Oncomine TCR Beta libraries from cultured CD4+ T cells were pooled using unique dual indexes and then sequenced on an Illumina iSeq 100. The authors' analysis ran thus. Non-productive sequences were removed, and CDR3s that did not start with C, did not end with F or W, or were shorter than 7 amino acids were discarded. The MANAFEST web application identified antigen-specific clonotypes by comparing peptide-stimulated wells against reference wells and other culture wells. To be called positive, a clone needed an FDR below 0.05, an odds ratio above 5, and a productive frequency above 0.1% in at least two of three replicate wells. A clonotype counted as cross-reactive if it showed significant expansion both in the SARS-CoV-2 spike wells and in at least one common cold coronavirus spike condition. CDR3 homology was assessed with Levenshtein distances (stringdist) and unrooted phylogenetic trees (ape) in R version 3.6.1. TCRdb reprocessing: public reads trimmed at Q25 with fastp, clones called with MiXCR, in-frame beta chains kept. All rows with the same CDR3 protein become a single entry with the most common DNA and genes. The V and J calls and clone size come from TCRdb's table, not from the authors' own analysis. The sample data list approximately 21,000 distinct CDR3 sequences, and 60% of these were observed just once. About 8.9% of the sample belongs to the ten largest clones.

As regards this clonotype: It lacks a known antigen. Per-nucleotide qualities are absent, and no much larger clonotype sits a single base away.

From cysteine to phenylalanine, the CDR3 is 14 amino acids long. The sequence is cut down to CDR3 DNA, 42 bases in frame from base 1. V drops 5 bases and J drops 2 bases, leaving 13 bases in between. CDR1 and CDR2, per the germline V gene, are SGHTA and FQGNSA. The rearrangement combines TRBV7-2 with TRBJ2-7; no D segment can be confidently identified. The sample in question was CD4+ T cells from blood, cultured in vitro, obtained after SARS-CoV-2 vaccination. This TCR was recovered from a human donor who had recovered from COVID-19. The base sequence is TGTGCCAGCAGCCCAGTTAACAGCCCCTACGAGCAGTACTTC. Protein translation: CASSPVNSPYEQYF.